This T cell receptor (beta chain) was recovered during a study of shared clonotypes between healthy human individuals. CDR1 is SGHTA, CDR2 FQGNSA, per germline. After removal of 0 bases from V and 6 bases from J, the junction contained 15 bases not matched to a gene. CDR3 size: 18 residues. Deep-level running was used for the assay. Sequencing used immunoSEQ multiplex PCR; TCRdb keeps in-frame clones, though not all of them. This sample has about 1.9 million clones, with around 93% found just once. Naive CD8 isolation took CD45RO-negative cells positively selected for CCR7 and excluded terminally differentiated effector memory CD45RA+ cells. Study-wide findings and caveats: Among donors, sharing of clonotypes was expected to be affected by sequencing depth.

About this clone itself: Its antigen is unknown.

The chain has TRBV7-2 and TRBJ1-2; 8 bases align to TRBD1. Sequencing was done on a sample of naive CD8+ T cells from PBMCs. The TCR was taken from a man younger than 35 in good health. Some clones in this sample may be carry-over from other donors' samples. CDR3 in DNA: TGTGCCAGCAGCTTAGCCGACAGGGGCATCGAGGGACAGCATGGCTACACCTTC. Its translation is CASSLADRGIEGQHGYTF.